This TCR beta chain derives from a study of T cells in Graves' hyperthyroidism and ophthalmopathy. Study information: Before treatment of any kind, peripheral blood was taken at initial diagnosis. Broader study findings: The majority of expanded thyroid clonotypes above 0.001 also appeared in blood.

Patients having uncontrolled infection, another autoimmune disease, pregnancy or lactation were not included. In making diagnoses, clinical symptoms, serum thyroxine and TRAb, thyroid ultrasound and orbital computed tomography were all used. The TCR beta CDR3 regions underwent amplification using RNA transcripts as the source. HTBI primers were used for first-round RT-PCR of the TCR CDR3. TCRdb re-analysed the multiplex PCR reads in MiXCR, keeping a single row per CDR3 protein. The repertoire has more than 300,000 distinct CDR3 sequences, roughly 20% of them found once; the top ten carry 40%. This clonotype has ten or more counts. The target antigen is unknown. V was cut by 2 bases and J by 5 bases, with 8 bases left in between. The length of the CDR3 is 13 residues.

What was sequenced was blood. This sequence was found in a man younger than 30 with Graves' ophthalmopathy. This rearrangement joins TRBV12-3 or TRBV12-4 to TRBJ2-3; D gene uncertain. CDR3 bases: TGTGCCAGCAGTTTACACGATGTAGATACGCAGTATTTT. Translated, it gives CASSLHDVDTQYF.